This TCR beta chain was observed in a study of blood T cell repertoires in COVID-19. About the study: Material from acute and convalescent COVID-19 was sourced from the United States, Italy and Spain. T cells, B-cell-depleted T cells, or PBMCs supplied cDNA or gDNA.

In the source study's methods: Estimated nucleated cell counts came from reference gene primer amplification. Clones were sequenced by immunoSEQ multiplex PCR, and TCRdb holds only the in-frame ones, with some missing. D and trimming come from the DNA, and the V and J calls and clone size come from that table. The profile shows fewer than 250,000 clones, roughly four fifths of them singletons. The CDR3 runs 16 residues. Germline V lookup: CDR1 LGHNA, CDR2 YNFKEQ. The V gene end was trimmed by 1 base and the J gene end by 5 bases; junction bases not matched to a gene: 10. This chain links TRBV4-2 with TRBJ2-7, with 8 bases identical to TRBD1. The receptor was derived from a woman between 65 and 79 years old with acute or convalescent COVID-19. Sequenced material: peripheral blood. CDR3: CASSQGQRTGFDEQYF. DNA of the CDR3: TGTGCCAGCAGCCAAGGTCAACGGACAGGGTTCGACGAGCAGTACTTC.